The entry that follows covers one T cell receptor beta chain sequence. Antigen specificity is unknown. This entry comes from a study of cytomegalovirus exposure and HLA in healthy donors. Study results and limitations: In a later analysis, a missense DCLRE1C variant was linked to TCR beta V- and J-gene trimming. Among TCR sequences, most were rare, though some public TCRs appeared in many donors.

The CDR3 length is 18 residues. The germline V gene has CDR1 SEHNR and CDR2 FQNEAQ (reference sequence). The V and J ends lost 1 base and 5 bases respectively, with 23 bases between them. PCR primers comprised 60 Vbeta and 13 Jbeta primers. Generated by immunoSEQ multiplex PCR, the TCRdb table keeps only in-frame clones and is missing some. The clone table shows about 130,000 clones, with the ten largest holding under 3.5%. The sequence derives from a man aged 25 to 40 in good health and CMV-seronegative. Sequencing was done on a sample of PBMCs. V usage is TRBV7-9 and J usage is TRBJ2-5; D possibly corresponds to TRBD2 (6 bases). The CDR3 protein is CASSLVAGWGERRETQYF. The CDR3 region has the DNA TGTGCCAGCAGCTTAGTCGCCGGGTGGGGGGAGAGGCGGGAGACCCAGTACTTC.